This T cell receptor (beta chain) emerged from a study of graft-versus-host responses after intestinal transplantation. At the level of the study: Transplantation in recipients was multivisceral, liver-intestinal, or isolated intestinal.

This clone was detected once. Its antigen is undetermined. Study-wide points: Some GvH clones appeared in ileal mucosa or blood before recipient bone marrow. GvH clone levels peaked in circulation, and this peak was associated with early post-transplant HvG declines. Graft-donor T cell macrochimerism in patients accompanied high graft-versus-host to host-versus-graft clonal ratios in allografts.

Germline-derived CDR1 and CDR2 are MDHEN and SYDVKM. The CDR3 extends over 17 amino acids. The V and J ends lost 7 bases and 0 bases, in that order; junction bases with no gene match: 13. Some clones are missing from TCRdb's copy, which holds only in-frame ones; the method was immunoSEQ multiplex PCR. The sample lists 85,000 to 100,000 clones; 86% were seen once. The sequencing here drew on PBMCs, taken 255 days after intestinal transplant. The receptor's source is a human patient who received an intestinal transplant, so some T cells may come from the graft donor. The J gene is TRBJ2-7, the V gene TRBV28, with TRBD2 matching 9 bases. The CDR3 DNA reads as TGTGCCAGCACCTCGGGCAGCGGGGGGCCTTTCTCCTACGAGCAGTACTTC. This encodes CASTSGSGGPFSYEQYF. The whole variable domain, remainder taken from reference TRBV28 and TRBJ2-7, is DVKVTQSSRYLVKRTGEKVFLECVQDMDHENMFWYRQDPGLGLRLIYFSYDVKMKEKGDIPEGYSVSREKKERFSLILESASTNQTSMYLCASTSGSGGPFSYEQYFGPGTRLTVT.